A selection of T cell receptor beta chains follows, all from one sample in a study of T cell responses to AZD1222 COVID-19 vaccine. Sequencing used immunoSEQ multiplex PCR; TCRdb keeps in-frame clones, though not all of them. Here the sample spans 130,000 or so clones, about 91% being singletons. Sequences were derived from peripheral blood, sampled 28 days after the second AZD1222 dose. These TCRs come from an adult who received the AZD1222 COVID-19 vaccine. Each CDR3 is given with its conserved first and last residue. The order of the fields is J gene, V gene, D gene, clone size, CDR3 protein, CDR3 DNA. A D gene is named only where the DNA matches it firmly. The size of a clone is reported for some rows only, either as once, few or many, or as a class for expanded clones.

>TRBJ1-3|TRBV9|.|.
CASSVVGGEGNTIYF
TGTGCCAGCAGCGTAGTGGGAGGGGAAGGAAACACCATATATTTT
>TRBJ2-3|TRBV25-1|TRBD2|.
CASSEWGGLSDTQYF
TGTGCCAGCAGTGAATGGGGGGGTCTATCTGATACGCAGTATTTT
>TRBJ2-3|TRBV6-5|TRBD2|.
CASSYTAGEADTQYF
TGTGCCAGCAGTTACACGGCGGGAGAGGCAGATACGCAGTATTTT
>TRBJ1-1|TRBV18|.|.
CASSGRPEMNTEAFF
TGTGCCAGCTCAGGACGTCCAGAAATGAACACTGAAGCTTTCTTT
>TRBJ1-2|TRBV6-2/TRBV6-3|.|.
CASSYLNYGYTF
TGTGCCAGCAGTTACCTTAACTATGGCTACACCTTC
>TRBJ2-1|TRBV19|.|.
CASSIAPSNEQFF
TGTGCCAGTAGTATAGCCCCGAGTAATGAGCAGTTCTTC
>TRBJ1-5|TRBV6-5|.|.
CASSEDGRNQPQHF
TGTGCCAGCAGCGAGGACGGACGCAATCAGCCCCAGCATTTT
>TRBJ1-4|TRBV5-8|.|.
CASSPGRANEKLFF
TGTGCCAGCAGCCCCGGACGAGCTAATGAAAAACTGTTTTTT
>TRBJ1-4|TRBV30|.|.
CAWLQNGHREKLFF
TGTGCCTGGTTACAAAACGGACATCGGGAAAAACTGTTTTTT
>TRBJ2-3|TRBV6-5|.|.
CASSPGLYSTDTQYF
TGTGCCAGCAGCCCAGGACTATACTCCACAGATACGCAGTATTTT
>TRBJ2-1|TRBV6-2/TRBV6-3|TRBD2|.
CASSYSDGTSGNEQFF
TGTGCCAGCAGTTACTCCGACGGGACTAGCGGCAATGAGCAGTTCTTC
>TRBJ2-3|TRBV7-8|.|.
CASSLALASDTQYF
TGTGCCAGCAGCTTAGCTCTAGCTTCAGATACGCAGTATTTT
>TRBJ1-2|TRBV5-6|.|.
CASAFGKAYGYTF
TGTGCCAGCGCCTTCGGCAAAGCGTATGGCTACACCTTC
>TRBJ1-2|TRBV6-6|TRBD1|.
CASRGTGGGYTF
TGTGCCAGCAGAGGGACAGGGGGTGGCTACACCTTC
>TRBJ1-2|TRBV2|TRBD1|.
CANNKGQLERGYTF
TGTGCCAACAACAAGGGACAGCTAGAAAGAGGCTACACCTTC
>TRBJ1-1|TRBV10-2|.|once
CASSDPRLDNTEAFF
TGCGCCAGCAGTGATCCCCGGTTAGACAACACTGAAGCTTTCTTT
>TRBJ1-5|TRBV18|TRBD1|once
CASSRGQGNQPQHF
TGTGCCAGCTCACGCGGACAGGGGAATCAGCCCCAGCATTTT
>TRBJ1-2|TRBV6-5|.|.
CASRSWGDGYTF
TGTGCCAGCCGGTCCTGGGGTGACGGCTACACCTTC
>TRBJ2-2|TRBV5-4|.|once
CASSRTNTGELFF
TGTGCCAGCAGCAGGACGAACACCGGGGAGCTGTTTTTT
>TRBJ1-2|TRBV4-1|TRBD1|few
CASSQPGTGARGYTF
TGCGCCAGCAGCCAACCCGGGACAGGGGCCCGTGGCTACACCTTC
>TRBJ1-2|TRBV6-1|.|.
CASSEGGAGDGYTF
TGTGCCAGCAGTGAAGGGGGGGCAGGCGATGGCTACACCTTC
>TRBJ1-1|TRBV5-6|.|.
CASSSYGTLTEAFF
TGTGCCAGCAGCTCCTACGGGACATTAACTGAAGCTTTCTTT
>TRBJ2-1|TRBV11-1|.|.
CASSLSSGGDEQFF
TGTGCCAGCAGCTTAAGTTCCGGCGGGGATGAGCAGTTCTTC
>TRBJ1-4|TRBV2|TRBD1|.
CASSQPGGRATNEKLFF
TGTGCCAGCAGTCAGCCAGGGGGCAGGGCAACTAATGAAAAACTGTTTTTT
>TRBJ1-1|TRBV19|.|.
CASSISLRNTEAFF
TGTGCCAGTAGTATATCGCTGAGGAACACTGAAGCTTTCTTT
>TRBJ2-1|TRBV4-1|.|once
CASSRRDEQFF
TGCGCCAGCAGCAGGAGGGATGAGCAGTTCTTC
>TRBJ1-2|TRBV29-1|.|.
CSVELPSRLRYGYTF
TGCAGCGTTGAGTTACCCTCGCGTTTGCGCTATGGCTACACCTTC
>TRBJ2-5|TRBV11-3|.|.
CASSLFAEETQYF
TGTGCCAGCAGCTTATTCGCAGAAGAGACCCAGTACTTC
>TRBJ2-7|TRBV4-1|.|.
CASSQEPQSRAYEQYF
TGCGCCAGCAGCCAAGAACCACAATCAAGGGCCTACGAGCAGTACTTC
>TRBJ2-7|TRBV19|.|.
CASSSQISYEQYF
TGTGCCAGTAGTAGCCAGATCTCCTACGAGCAGTACTTC
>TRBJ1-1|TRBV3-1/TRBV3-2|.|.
CASSPHRDGAEAFF
TGTGCCAGCAGCCCCCACAGGGACGGCGCTGAAGCTTTCTTT
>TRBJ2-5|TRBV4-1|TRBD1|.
CASSQETGSREGWETQYF
TGCGCCAGCAGCCAAGAGACAGGGTCGAGAGAGGGTTGGGAGACCCAGTACTTC
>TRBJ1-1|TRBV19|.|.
CASSISPATPEAFF
TGTGCCAGTAGTATCAGTCCAGCTACTCCTGAAGCTTTCTTT
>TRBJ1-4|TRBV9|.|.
CASSVDPTTDEKLFF
TGTGCCAGCAGCGTAGACCCCACTACGGATGAAAAACTGTTTTTT
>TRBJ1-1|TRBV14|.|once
CASSQVVGRRTEAFF
TGTGCCAGCAGCCAAGTCGTCGGCAGGAGGACTGAAGCTTTCTTT
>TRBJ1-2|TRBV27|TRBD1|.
CASSSPGQGNYGYTF
TGTGCCAGCAGTTCCCCGGGACAGGGGAACTATGGCTACACCTTC
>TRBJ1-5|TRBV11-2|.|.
CASSPPGISNQPQHF
TGTGCCAGCAGCCCCCCGGGCATTAGCAATCAGCCCCAGCATTTT
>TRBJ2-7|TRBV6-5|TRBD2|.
CASSSLGTISYEQYF
TGTGCCAGCAGCTCACTTGGGACTATCTCCTACGAGCAGTACTTC
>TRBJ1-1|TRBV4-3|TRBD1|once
CASSQTGAGTEAFF
TGCGCCAGCAGCCAGACAGGGGCGGGTACTGAAGCTTTCTTT
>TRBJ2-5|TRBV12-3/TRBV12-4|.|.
CASSPGSQETQYF
TGTGCCAGCAGCCCCGGAAGCCAAGAGACCCAGTACTTC
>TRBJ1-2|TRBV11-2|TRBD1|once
CASSRWDRLRGYTF
TGTGCCAGCAGCCGCTGGGACAGGTTACGAGGCTACACCTTC
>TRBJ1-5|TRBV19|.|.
CASSSAGGNQPQHF
TGTGCCAGTAGCTCGGCGGGGGGAAATCAGCCCCAGCATTTT
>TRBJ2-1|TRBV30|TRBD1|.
CAWSPLGAGGQFF
TGTGCCTGGAGTCCCCTCGGAGCAGGGGGGCAGTTCTTC
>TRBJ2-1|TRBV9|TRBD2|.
CASSVDGLAGGLRNEQFF
TGTGCCAGCAGCGTAGATGGACTAGCGGGAGGGCTCCGGAATGAGCAGTTCTTC
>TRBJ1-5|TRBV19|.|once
CASRSSGTIGNQPQHF
TGTGCCAGTAGATCTTCCGGGACAATAGGCAATCAGCCCCAGCATTTT